This T cell receptor (beta chain) was sequenced during a study of blood T cell repertoires in COVID-19. There are 14 residues in the CDR3. Per the germline V gene, CDR1 is SGHAT and CDR2 is FQNNGV. With V trimmed by 5 bases and J by 7 bases, 7 bases remained unmatched. Only in-frame clones appear in the TCRdb table, and some are missing; sequencing was by immunoSEQ multiplex PCR. Of tens of thousands of clones in the sample, approximately 85% were seen once. The chain uses TRBV11-2 and TRBJ1-5, with 8 bases aligning to TRBD1. This TCR came from an elderly woman with COVID-19, enrolled during active disease. Sequencing was carried out using peripheral blood. CDR3 DNA sequence: TGTGCCAGCAGCCGGACAGGGTTGGCGCAGCCCCAGCATTTT. Encoded protein: CASSRTGLAQPQHF. Full variable domain (outside the CDR3, taken from reference TRBV11-2 and TRBJ1-5): EAGVAQSPRYKIIEKRQSVAFWCNPISGHATLYWYQQILGQGPKLLIQFQNNGVVDDSQLPKDRFSAERLKGVDSTLKIQPAKLEDSAVYLCASSRTGLAQPQHFGDGTRLSIL.